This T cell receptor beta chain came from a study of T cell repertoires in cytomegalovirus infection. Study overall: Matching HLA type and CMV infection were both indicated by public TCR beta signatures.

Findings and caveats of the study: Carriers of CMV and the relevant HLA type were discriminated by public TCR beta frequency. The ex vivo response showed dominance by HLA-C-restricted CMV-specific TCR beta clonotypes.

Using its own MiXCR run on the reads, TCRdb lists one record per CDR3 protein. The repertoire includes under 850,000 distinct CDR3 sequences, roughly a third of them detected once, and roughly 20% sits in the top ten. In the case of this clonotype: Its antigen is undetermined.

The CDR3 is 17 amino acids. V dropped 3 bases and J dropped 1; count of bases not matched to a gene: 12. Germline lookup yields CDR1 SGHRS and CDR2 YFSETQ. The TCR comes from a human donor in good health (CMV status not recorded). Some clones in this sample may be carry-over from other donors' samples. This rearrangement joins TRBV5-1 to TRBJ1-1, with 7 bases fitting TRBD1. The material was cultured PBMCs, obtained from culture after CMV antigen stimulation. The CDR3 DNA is TGCGCCAGCAGCTCGGAATCAGGGGGAACTGGGAACACTGAAGCTTTCTTT. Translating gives CASSSESGGTGNTEAFF.